This T cell receptor beta chain was found in a study of identical twins. Findings and caveats of the study: Fewer insertions characterized abundant cord blood beta clonotypes, whereas memory repertoires showed none.

This CDR3 has 16 residues. Trimming cost V 5 bases and J 3 bases; bases outside gene matches: 13. Germline assignment: CDR1 MNHNS and CDR2 SASEGT. This clonotype was seen a handful of times. Its antigen is not identified. A template switching step contributed a universal primer site, while unique molecular identifiers were present in the cDNA. TCRdb redid the calling of the 5' RACE reads with MiXCR, one entry per CDR3 protein. In the table there are 500,000 to 650,000 distinct CDR3 sequences, approximately 20% of which are singletons. Another study also made use of these data, one on yellow fever vaccine responses in identical twins.

The source material was CD4+ T cells sorted from blood. The TCR sequence derives from a woman aged 18-29 years in good health. This chain links TRBV6-1 with TRBJ2-7, with 7 bases fitting TRBD1. CDR3 nucleotide sequence: TGTGCCAGCAGTAGAAAACCTATGACAGGGTACTACGAGCAGTACTTC. Protein product: CASSRKPMTGYYEQYF.